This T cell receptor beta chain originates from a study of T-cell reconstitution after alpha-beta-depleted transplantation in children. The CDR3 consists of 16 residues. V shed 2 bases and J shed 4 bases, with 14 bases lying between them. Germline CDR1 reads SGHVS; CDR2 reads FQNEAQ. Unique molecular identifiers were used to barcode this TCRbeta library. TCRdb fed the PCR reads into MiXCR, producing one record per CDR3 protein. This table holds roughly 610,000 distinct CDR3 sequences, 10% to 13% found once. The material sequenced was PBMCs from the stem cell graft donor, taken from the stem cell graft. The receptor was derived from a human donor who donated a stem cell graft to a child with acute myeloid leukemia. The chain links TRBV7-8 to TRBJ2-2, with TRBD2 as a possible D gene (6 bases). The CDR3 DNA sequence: TGTGCCAGCAGCTTACTGGCGGGATTAGTCACCGGGGAGCTGTTTTTT. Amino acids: CASSLLAGLVTGELFF. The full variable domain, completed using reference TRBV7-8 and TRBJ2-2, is GAGVSQSPRYKVAKRGQDVALRCDPISGHVSLFWYQQALGQGPEFLTYFQNEAQLDKSGLPSDRFFAERPEGSVSTLKIQRTQQEDSAVYLCASSLLAGLVTGELFFGEGSRLTVL.